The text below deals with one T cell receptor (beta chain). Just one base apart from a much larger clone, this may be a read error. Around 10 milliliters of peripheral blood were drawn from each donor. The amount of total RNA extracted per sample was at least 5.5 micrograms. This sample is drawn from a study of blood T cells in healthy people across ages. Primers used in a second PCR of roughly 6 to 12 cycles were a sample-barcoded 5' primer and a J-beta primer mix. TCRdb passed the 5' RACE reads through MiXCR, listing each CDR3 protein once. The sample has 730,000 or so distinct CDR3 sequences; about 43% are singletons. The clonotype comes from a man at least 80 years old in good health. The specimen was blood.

CDR3 region: CSAEQGGDEQYF. CDR3 DNA: TGCAGTGCGGAACAGGGTGGCGATGAGCAGTACTTC. The chain joins TRBV20-1 to TRBJ2-5; D might be TRBD1 (6 bases). The CDR3 is 12 amino acids. V lost 6 bases, J lost 11 bases, and 19 bases lay in between. The V gene's germline CDR1 is DFQATT and CDR2 SNEGSKA (reference sequence).